The 15 T cell receptor beta chains given below trace back to one sample, sequenced in a study of Graves' ophthalmopathy and Graves' hyperthyroidism. From RNA, the CDR3 regions of TCR beta chains were amplified and sequenced. HTBI primers primed a first-round RT-PCR, and a second-round multiplex PCR followed. TCRdb reanalysed the multiplex PCR reads using MiXCR and keeps one entry per CDR3 protein. The data show 650,000 to 900,000 distinct CDR3 sequences, 40% seen once. The sequencing sample was made of peripheral blood. All receptors come from an adult man with Graves' ophthalmopathy.

Details on this clonotype: At one end, the junction sequence differs from germline, possibly due to a read error. This chain links TRBV10-3 with TRBJ2-7; 8 positions match TRBD2. Germline assignment: CDR1 ENHRY and CDR2 SYGVKD. The CDR3 is made up of 15 amino acids. The CDR3 protein is CASSSPTLTSAQQYF. DNA for the CDR3: TGTGCCAGCAGTTCACCCACATTGACTAGCGCACAGCAGTACTTC.

This chain joins TRBV25-1 and TRBJ1-1; maybe TRBD1 (6 bases). There are 14 residues in the CDR3. Germline V gene sequence: CDR1 MGHDK, CDR2 SYGVNS. Trimming shortened V by 5 bases and J by 4 bases, and 14 bases separated the two germline ends. The CDR3 sequence is CASSLPGTSTEAFF. CDR3 DNA sequence: TGTGCCAGCAGTTTGCCCGGGACAAGCACTGAAGCTTTCTTT.

This clonotype occurred once. The chain combines TRBV2 with TRBJ1-4; possibly TRBD1 for D (5 bases). Between the trimmed V and J ends, which lost 6 bases and 8 bases, there was a span of 22 bases. Germline CDR1 and CDR2: SNHLY and FYNNEI. This CDR3 is built from 16 residues. The CDR3 DNA reads as TGTGCCAGCAGGACTAGCGGGGGTCTGGATAGAGAAAAACTGTTTTTT. This encodes CASRTSGGLDREKLFF.

This clonotype occurred many times. The V gene is TRBV29-1, the J gene TRBJ1-1; 9 bases agree with TRBD1. The CDR3 length is 13 residues. With 2 bases clipped from V and 5 bases from J, the junction kept 3 bases outside the gene matches. Per germline, CDR1 SQVTM and CDR2 ANQGSEA. For the CDR3, the DNA is TGCAGCGTTGAAACAGGGGGCGCGACTGAAGCTTTCTTT. Protein product: CSVETGGATEAFF.

The V and J genes are TRBV2 and TRBJ1-1, with 9 nucleotides matching TRBD1. The CDR3 is made up of 10 amino acids. Germline V lookup: CDR1 SNHLY, CDR2 FYNNEI. V lost 7 bases to trimming and J lost 11 bases; unmatched junction nucleotides: 2. The CDR3 loop reads CASNRGLAFF. The CDR3 bases are TGTGCCAGCAACAGGGGGCTGGCTTTCTTT.

V and J are TRBV12-3 or TRBV12-4 and TRBJ2-6; D uncertain. This CDR3 contains 9 residues. Trimming stripped 4 bases from V and 18 bases from J, with 7 bases between. Here the CDR3 reads CASSSGRTF. The CDR3 DNA reads as TGTGCCAGCAGTTCCGGACGGACTTTC.

V usage is TRBV5-1 and J usage is TRBJ1-6, with D possibly matching TRBD1 (5 bases). CDR1 and CDR2 from the germline V gene are SGHRS and YFSETQ. This CDR3 comprises 15 residues. Between the trimmed V and J ends, which lost 4 bases and 5 bases, there was a span of 13 bases. In DNA, the CDR3 is TGCGCCAGCAGCCCTCCGGGACGGCATAATTCACCCCTCCACTTT. This gives the protein CASSPPGRHNSPLHF.

The rearrangement uses TRBV29-1 and TRBJ1-2; no clear D gene. Trimming left V 8 bases short and J 7 bases short, with 11 bases between. Germline V CDR1 and CDR2: SQVTM, ANQGSEA. The CDR3 has 10 residues. The CDR3 bases are TGCAGCTTAGACCTCGTTGGCTACACCTTC. Amino acids: CSLDLVGYTF.

This clonotype has a count of ten or more. The rearrangement joins TRBV19 to TRBJ1-5; 9 bases align to TRBD1. Germline V gene data show CDR1 as LNHDA and CDR2 as SQIVND (reference sequence). V gave up 8 bases and J gave up 4 bases; unmatched junction bases: 3. The CDR3 has 13 amino acids. CDR3 sequence: CASGDRVNQPQHF. The DNA for the CDR3 is TGTGCCAGTGGGGACAGGGTAAATCAGCCCCAGCATTTT. Looking up the rest from reference TRBV19 and TRBJ1-5 gives the full variable domain: DGGITQSPKYLFRKEGQNVTLSCEQNLNHDAMYWYRQDPGQGLRLIYYSQIVNDFQKGDIAEGYSVSREKKESFPLTVTSAQKNPTAFYLCASGDRVNQPQHFGDGTRLSIL.

This chain joins TRBV24-1 and TRBJ1-5, with 9 nucleotides matching TRBD1. The CDR3 is made up of 15 amino acids. The germline CDR1 and CDR2 sequences are KGHDR and SFDVKD. The J segment lost 11 bases and the V segment lost 4 bases, leaving 11 bases of the junction unmatched. The CDR3 loop reads CATSDPGTGYASQHF. The CDR3 nucleotides are TGTGCCACCAGTGACCCAGGGACAGGGTACGCGTCCCAGCATTTT.

This rearrangement joins TRBV19 to TRBJ2-1; 8 bases match TRBD2. Per germline, CDR1 LNHDA and CDR2 SQIVND (reference sequence). V shed 6 bases and J 6 bases; nucleotides not matched to a gene: 13. The CDR3 runs to 16 residues. Here the CDR3 reads CASSLYAGGARNEQFF. CDR3 nucleotides: TGTGCCAGTAGCCTTTACGCGGGGGGAGCTCGCAATGAGCAGTTCTTC. Looking up the rest from reference TRBV19 and TRBJ2-1 gives the full variable domain: DGGITQSPKYLFRKEGQNVTLSCEQNLNHDAMYWYRQDPGQGLRLIYYSQIVNDFQKGDIAEGYSVSREKKESFPLTVTSAQKNPTAFYLCASSLYAGGARNEQFFGPGTRLTVL.

This sequence joins TRBV29-1 and TRBJ1-5; TRBD1 aligns across 7 bases. V gave up 8 bases and J gave up 5 bases; unmatched junction bases: 9. Per the germline V gene, CDR1 is SQVTM and CDR2 is ANQGSEA. The CDR3 has 13 residues. The CDR3 reads CSLATGPHQPQHF. The DNA for the CDR3 is TGCAGCTTAGCGACAGGGCCCCATCAGCCCCAGCATTTT.

With respect to this clonotype: One junction end disagrees with the germline gene, perhaps due to a read error. V is TRBV11-2 and J is TRBJ1-2; TRBD1 matches at 7 bases. Per the germline V gene, CDR1 is SGHAT and CDR2 is FQNNGV. The CDR3 sequence is 13 residues long. Here the CDR3 DNA reads TGTGCCAACAGCCCGGACAGGATCTATGGCTACACCTTC. This encodes CANSPDRIYGYTF.

This clonotype has a handful of counts. The chain is built from TRBV4-1 and TRBJ2-7; 7 bases line up with TRBD2. The CDR3 has 17 residues. CDR1 MGHRA and CDR2 YSYEKL come from the germline V gene. Trimming cost V 1 base and J 3 bases; bases outside gene matches: 12. The CDR3 DNA follows: TGCGCCAGCAGCCAAGTTCATTCCAGCGGGAAGATCTACGAGCAGTACTTC. Translated: CASSQVHSSGKIYEQYF.

About this clonotype: Since a much larger clone is just one base distant, this may be a read error. This rearrangement joins TRBV10-1 to TRBJ2-7; possibly TRBD1 for D (5 bases). The germline V gene has CDR1 WNHNN and CDR2 SYGVQD (reference sequence). V lost 6 bases to trimming and J lost 1 base, with 13 bases between them. The CDR3 contains 14 residues. CDR3 sequence: CASSPNGASYEQYF. The CDR3, as DNA: TGCGCCAGCAGCCCCAATGGGGCATCCTACGAGCAGTACTTC.